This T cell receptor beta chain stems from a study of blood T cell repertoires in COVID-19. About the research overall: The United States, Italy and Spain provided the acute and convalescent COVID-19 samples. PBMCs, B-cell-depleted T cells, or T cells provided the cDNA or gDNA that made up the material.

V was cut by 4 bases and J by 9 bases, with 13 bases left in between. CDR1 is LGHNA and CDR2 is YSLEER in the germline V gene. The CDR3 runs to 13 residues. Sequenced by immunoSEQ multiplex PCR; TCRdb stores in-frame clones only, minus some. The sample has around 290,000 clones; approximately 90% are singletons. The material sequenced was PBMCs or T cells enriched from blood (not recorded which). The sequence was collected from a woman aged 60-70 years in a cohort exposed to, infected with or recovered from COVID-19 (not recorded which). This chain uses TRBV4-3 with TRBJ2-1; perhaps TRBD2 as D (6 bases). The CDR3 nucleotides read TGCGCCAGCAGCCCAGGACTAATCACTGAGCAGTTCTTC. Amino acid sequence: CASSPGLITEQFF.